This entry features one T cell receptor beta chain sequence. Its specificity is unknown. This specimen comes from a study of response to subunit inactivated influenza vaccine. V shed 4 bases, J shed 4 bases, and the junction held 6 bases outside the gene matches. Germline assignment: CDR1 LNHNV and CDR2 YYDKDF (reference sequence). The length of the CDR3 is 15 residues. Each CDR3 protein gets one entry after TCRdb re-called the RT-PCR reads with MiXCR. The sample lists hundreds of thousands of distinct CDR3 sequences; 10% to 15% were seen once. Regarding the study as a whole: New T cells are recruited in small numbers by each seasonal influenza vaccination, according to the authors' suggestion.

The TCR sequence derives from a man between 45 and 60 years old who received an inactivated influenza vaccine. This chain joins TRBV15 and TRBJ1-4, with 7 bases fitting TRBD1. The sequencing used PBMCs from blood, collected roughly 6 weeks after vaccination. The CDR3 nucleotides are TGTGCCACCAGCAAGCGGACAGGCGTTAATGAAAAACTGTTTTTT. This gives the protein CATSKRTGVNEKLFF.